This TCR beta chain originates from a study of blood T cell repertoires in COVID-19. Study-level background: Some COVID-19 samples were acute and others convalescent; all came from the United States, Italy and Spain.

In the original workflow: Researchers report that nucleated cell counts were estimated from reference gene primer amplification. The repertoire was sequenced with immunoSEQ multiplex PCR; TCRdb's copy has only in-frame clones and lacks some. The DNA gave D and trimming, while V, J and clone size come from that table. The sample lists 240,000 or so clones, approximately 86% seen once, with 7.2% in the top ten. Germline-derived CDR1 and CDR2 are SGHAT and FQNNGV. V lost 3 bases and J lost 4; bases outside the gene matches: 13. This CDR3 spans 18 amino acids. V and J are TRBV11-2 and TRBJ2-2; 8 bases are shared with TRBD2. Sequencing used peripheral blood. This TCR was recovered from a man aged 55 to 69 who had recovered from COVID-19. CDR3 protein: CASSFRIRRGAVTGELFF. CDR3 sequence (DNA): TGTGCCAGCAGCTTCAGAATCCGGCGGGGGGCAGTCACCGGGGAGCTGTTTTTT.